The T cell receptor beta chain described here comes from a study of T cells after yellow fever vaccination. Study as a whole: Some fractions had low cell numbers, and these were prepared with SMART-Seq v4 Ultra Low Input.

Trimming shortened V by 5 bases and J by 8 bases, and 9 bases separated the two germline ends. The CDR3 has 10 amino acids. Germline values: CDR1 SQVTM, CDR2 ANQGSEA. General study findings and limits: Boosting was followed by the reappearance of most primary-vaccination clones (roughly 96% CD4, roughly 90% CD8).

Conversion of TCR transcripts into cDNA relied on 5'RACE template switching, which added a universal primer site and UMIs. TCRdb recomputed calls from the 5' RACE reads with MiXCR, one row per CDR3 protein. Of 100,000 to 150,000 distinct CDR3 sequences listed, approximately 8.4% are singletons. This clonotype was seen a few times. Its antigen is undetermined. This material consisted of CD8+ T cells sorted from PBMCs, taken on the day of the yellow fever booster vaccination. The receptor was isolated from a young man who received the YFV17D yellow fever vaccine. The chain carries TRBV29-1 and TRBJ1-2, with D unresolved. For the CDR3, the DNA is TGCAGCGTTCAAGTTGAGGGCTACACCTTC. Translating gives CSVQVEGYTF.